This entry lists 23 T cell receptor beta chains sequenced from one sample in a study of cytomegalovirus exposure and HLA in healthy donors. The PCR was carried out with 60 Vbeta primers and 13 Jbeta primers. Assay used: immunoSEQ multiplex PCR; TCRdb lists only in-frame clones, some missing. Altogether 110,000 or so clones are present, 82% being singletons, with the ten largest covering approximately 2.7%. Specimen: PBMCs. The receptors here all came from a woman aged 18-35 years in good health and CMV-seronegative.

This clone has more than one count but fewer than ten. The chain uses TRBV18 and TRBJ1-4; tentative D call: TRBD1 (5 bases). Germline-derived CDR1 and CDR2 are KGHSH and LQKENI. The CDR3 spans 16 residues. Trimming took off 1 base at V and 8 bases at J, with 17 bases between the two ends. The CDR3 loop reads CASSPLQARGKEKLFF. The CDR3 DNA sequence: TGTGCCAGCTCACCACTTCAGGCAAGGGGAAAAGAAAAACTGTTTTTT. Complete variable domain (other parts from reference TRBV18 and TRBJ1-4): NAGVMQNPRHLVRRRGQEARLRCSPMKGHSHVYWYRQLPEEGLKFMVYLQKENIIDESGMPKERFSAEFPKEGPSILRIQQVVRGDSAAYFCASSPLQARGKEKLFFGSGTQLSVL.

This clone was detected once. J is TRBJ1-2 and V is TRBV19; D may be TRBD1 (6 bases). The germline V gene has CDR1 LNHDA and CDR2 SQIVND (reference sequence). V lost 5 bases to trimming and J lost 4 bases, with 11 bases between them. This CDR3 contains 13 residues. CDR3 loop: CASSGGQGYGYTF. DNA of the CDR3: TGTGCCAGTAGTGGGGGCCAGGGCTATGGCTACACCTTC.

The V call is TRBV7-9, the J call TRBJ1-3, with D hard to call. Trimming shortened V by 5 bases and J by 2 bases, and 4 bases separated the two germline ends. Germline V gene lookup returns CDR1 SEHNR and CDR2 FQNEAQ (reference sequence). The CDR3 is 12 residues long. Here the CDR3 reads CASSPTGNTIYF. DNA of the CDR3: TGTGCCAGCAGCCCTACTGGAAACACCATATATTTT.

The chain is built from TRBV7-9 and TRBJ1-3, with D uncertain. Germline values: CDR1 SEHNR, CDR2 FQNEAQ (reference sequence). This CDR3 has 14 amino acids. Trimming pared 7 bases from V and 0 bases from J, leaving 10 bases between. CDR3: CASTSSGSGNTIYF. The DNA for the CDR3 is TGTGCCAGCACCTCCTCGGGCTCTGGAAACACCATATATTTT.

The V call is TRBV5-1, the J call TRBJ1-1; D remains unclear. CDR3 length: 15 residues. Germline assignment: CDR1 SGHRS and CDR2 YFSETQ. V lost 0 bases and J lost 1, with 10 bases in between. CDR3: CASSLAREWNTEAFF. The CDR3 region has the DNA TGCGCCAGCAGCTTGGCAAGGGAGTGGAACACTGAAGCTTTCTTT.

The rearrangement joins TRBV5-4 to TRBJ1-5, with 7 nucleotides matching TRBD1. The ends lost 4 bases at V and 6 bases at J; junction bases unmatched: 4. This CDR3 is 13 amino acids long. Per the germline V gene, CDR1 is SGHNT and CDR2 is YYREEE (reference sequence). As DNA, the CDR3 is TGTGCCAGCAGCCCCGACAGGGCTCAGCCCCAGCATTTT. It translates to CASSPDRAQPQHF.

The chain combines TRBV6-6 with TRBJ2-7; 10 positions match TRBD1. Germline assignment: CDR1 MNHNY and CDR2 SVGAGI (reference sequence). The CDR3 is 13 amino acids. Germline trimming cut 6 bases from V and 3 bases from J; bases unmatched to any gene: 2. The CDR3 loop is CASRGTGDYEQYF. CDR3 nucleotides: TGTGCCAGCAGGGGGACAGGGGACTACGAGCAGTACTTC.

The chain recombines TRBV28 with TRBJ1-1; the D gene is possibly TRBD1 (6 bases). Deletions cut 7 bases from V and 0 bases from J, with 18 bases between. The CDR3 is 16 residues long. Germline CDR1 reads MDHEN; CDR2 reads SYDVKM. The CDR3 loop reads CASTQAGQRMNTEAFF. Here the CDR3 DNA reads TGTGCCAGCACCCAAGCTGGACAGCGAATGAACACTGAAGCTTTCTTT.

CDR3 coding DNA: TGTGCCAGCTCACCACTGCCTAGCGGGATAAGTAACGAGCAGTACTTC. Translation gives CASSPLPSGISNEQYF. The V and J genes are TRBV18 and TRBJ2-7, with 9 positions matching TRBD2. Germline trimming cut 1 base from V and 5 bases from J; bases unmatched to any gene: 9. Germline V gives CDR1 KGHSH, CDR2 LQKENI. The CDR3 covers 16 residues.

The CDR3: CASSQTLQGLDGYTF. The CDR3 DNA sequence: TGTGCCAGCAGCCAAACCCTCCAGGGTTTAGATGGCTACACCTTC. The rearrangement uses TRBV11-2 and TRBJ1-2; possibly TRBD1 for D (5 bases). This CDR3 comprises 15 residues. CDR1 is SGHAT and CDR2 is FQNNGV in the germline V gene. The V end lost 5 bases, the J end lost 6 bases, and 19 bases lay between the germline ends.

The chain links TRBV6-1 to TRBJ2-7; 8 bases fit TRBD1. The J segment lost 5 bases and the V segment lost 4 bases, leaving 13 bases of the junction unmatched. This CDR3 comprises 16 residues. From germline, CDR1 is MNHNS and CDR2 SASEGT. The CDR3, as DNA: TGTGCCAGCAGTGTCCCAGGGGGCGGAAGGTGGGACGAGCAGTACTTC. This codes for CASSVPGGGRWDEQYF.

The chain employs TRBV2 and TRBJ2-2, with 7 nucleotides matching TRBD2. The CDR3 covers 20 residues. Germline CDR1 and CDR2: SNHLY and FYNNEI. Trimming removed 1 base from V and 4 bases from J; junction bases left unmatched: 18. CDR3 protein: CASSEGSSGYFRIGTGELFF. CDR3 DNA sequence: TGTGCCAGCAGTGAAGGCTCTAGCGGATACTTTCGAATAGGCACCGGGGAGCTGTTTTTT.

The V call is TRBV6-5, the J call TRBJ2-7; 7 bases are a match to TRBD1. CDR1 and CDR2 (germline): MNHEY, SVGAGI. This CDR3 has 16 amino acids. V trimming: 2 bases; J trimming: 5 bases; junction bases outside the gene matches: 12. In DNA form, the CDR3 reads TGTGCCAGCAGTTACAAGGTACGGGACAGTCCTGACGAGCAGTACTTC. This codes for CASSYKVRDSPDEQYF.

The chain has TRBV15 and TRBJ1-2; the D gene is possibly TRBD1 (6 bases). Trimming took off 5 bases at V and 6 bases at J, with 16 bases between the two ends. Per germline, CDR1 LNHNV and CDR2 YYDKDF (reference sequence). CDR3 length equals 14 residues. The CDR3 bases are TGTGCCACCAGCCCCCGACAGGCCCCGGATGGCTACACCTTC. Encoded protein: CATSPRQAPDGYTF.

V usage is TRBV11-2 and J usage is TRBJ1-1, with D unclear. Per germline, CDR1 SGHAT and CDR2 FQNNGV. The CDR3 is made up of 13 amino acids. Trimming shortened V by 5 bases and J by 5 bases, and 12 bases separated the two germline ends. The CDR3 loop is CASSPYPVTEAFF. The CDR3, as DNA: TGTGCCAGCAGCCCCTATCCCGTAACTGAAGCTTTCTTT.

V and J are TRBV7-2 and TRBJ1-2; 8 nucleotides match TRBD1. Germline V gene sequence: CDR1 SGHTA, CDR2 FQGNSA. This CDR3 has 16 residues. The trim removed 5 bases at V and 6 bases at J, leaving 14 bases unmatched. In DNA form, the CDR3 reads TGTGCCAGCAGCCCCCCCCGGACAGGGAGGCCGGATGGCTACACCTTC. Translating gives CASSPPRTGRPDGYTF.

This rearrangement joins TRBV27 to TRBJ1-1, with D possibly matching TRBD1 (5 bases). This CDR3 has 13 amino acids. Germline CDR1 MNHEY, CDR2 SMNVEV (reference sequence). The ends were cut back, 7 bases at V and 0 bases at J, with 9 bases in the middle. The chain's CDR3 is CASTDRMNTEAFF. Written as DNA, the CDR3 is TGTGCCAGCACCGACAGAATGAACACTGAAGCTTTCTTT.

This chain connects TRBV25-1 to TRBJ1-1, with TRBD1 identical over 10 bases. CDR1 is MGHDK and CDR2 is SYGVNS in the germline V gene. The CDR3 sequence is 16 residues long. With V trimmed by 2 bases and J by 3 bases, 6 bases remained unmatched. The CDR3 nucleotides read TGTGCCAGCAGTGAAAGGGACAGGGGTGAGGACACTGAAGCTTTCTTT. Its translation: CASSERDRGEDTEAFF.

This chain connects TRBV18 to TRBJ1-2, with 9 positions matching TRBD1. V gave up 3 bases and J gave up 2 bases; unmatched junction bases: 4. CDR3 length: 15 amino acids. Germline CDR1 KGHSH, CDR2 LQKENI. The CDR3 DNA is TGTGCCAGCTCACCCACGGGACAGGGCAACTATGGCTACACCTTC. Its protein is CASSPTGQGNYGYTF.

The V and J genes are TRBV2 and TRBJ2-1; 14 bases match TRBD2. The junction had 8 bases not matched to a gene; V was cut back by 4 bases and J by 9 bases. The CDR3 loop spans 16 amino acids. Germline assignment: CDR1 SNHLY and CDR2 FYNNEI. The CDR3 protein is CASSGGTSGRKGEQFF. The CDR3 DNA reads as TGTGCCAGCAGTGGAGGGACTAGCGGGAGAAAAGGTGAGCAGTTCTTC.

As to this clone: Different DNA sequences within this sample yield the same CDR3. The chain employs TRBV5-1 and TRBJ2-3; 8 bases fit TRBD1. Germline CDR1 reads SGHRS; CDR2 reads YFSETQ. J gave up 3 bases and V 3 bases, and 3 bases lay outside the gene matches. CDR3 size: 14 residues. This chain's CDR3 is CASSSGQGTDTQYF. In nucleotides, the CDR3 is TGCGCCAGCAGCTCCGGACAGGGAACAGATACGCAGTATTTT.

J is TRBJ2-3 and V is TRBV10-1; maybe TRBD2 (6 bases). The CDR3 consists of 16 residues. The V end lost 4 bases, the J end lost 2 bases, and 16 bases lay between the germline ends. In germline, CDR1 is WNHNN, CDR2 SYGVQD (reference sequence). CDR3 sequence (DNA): TGCGCCAGCAGTGGTGCCGGTCGCGGGGCCACAGATACGCAGTATTTT. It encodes CASSGAGRGATDTQYF.

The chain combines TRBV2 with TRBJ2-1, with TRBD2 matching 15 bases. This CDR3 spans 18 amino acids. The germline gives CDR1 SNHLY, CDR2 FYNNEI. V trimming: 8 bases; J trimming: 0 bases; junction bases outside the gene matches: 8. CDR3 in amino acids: CASGYGLAGGSSYNEQFF. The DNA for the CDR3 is TGTGCCAGCGGTTATGGACTAGCGGGAGGGAGCTCCTACAATGAGCAGTTCTTC.